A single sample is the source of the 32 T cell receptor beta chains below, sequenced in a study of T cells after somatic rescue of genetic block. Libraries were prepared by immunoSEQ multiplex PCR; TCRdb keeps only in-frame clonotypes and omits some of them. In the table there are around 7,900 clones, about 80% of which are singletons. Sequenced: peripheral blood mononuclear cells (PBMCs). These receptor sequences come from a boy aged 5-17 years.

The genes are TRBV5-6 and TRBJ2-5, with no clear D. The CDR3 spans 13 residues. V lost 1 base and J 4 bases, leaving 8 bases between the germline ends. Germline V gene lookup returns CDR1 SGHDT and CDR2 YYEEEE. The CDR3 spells CASSLKVGETQYF. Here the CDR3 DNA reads TGTGCCAGCAGCTTGAAGGTGGGAGAGACCCAGTACTTC.

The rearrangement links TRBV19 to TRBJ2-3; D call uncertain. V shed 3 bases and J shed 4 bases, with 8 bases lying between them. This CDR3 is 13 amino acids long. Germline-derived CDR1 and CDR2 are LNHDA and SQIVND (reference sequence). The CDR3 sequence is CASSIWSPDTQYF. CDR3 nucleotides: TGTGCCAGTAGTATTTGGAGTCCAGATACGCAGTATTTT.

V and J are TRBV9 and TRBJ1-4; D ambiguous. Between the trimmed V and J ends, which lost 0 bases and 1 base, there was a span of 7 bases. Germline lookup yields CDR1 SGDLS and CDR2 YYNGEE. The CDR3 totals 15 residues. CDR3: CASSVGWVTNEKLFF. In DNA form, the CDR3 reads TGTGCCAGCAGCGTAGGGTGGGTAACTAATGAAAAACTGTTTTTT.

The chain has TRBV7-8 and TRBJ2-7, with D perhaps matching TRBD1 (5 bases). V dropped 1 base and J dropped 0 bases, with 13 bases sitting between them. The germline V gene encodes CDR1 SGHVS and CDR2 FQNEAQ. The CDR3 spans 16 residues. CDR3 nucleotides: TGTGCCAGCAGCTTAGTCCCAGGGCGAAGCTCCTACGAGCAGTACTTC. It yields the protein CASSLVPGRSSYEQYF. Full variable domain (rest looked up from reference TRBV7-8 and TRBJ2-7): GAGVSQSPRYKVAKRGQDVALRCDPISGHVSLFWYQQALGQGPEFLTYFQNEAQLDKSGLPSDRFFAERPEGSVSTLKIQRTQQEDSAVYLCASSLVPGRSSYEQYFGPGTRLTVT.

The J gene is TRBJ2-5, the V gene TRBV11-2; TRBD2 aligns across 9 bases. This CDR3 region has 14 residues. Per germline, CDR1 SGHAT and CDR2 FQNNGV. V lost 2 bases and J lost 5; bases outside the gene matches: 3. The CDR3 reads CASSLNAGGETQYF. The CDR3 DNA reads TGTGCCAGCAGCTTAAATGCGGGGGGGGAGACCCAGTACTTC.

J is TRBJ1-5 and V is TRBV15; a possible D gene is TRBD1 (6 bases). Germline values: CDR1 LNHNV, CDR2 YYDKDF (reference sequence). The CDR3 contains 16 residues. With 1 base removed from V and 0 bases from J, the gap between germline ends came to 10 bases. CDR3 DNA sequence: TGTGCCACCAGCAGAGCAAGGGACACTAGCAATCAGCCCCAGCATTTT. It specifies CATSRARDTSNQPQHF.

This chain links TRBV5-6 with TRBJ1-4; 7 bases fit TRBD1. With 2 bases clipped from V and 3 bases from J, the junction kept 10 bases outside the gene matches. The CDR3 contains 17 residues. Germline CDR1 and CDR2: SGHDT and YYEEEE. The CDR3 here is CASSLGRGLGPNEKLFF. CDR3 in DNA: TGTGCCAGCAGCTTAGGAAGGGGGCTTGGACCTAATGAAAAACTGTTTTTT.

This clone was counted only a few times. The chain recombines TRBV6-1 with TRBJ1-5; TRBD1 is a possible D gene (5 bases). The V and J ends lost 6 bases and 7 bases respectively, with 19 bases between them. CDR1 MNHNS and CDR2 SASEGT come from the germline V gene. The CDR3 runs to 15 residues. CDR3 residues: CASRGNGGGGQPQHF. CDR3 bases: TGTGCCAGCAGGGGGAACGGGGGGGGTGGACAGCCCCAGCATTTT.

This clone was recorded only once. CDR3 region: CASGLGGMGQDTQYF. CDR3 in DNA: TGTGCTAGTGGTTTGGGTGGTATGGGCCAGGATACGCAGTATTTT. V gene TRBV12-5 combines with J gene TRBJ2-3; D is undetermined. The CDR3 runs 15 residues. CDR1 and CDR2 from the germline V gene are LGHNT and FRNRAP. Trimming stripped 1 base from V and 6 bases from J, with 14 bases between.

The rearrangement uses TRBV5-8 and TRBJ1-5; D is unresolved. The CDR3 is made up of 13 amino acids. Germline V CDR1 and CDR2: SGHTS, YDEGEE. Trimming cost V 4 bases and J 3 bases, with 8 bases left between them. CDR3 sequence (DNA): TGTGCCAGCAGCCAGTTGTTCAATCAGCCCCAGCATTTT. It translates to CASSQLFNQPQHF.

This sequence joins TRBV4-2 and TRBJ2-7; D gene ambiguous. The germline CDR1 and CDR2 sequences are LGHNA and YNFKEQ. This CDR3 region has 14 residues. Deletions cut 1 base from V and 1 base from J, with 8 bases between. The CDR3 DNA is TGTGCCAGCAGCCAAGTAGAAGCGTCCTACGAGCAGTACTTC. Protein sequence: CASSQVEASYEQYF.

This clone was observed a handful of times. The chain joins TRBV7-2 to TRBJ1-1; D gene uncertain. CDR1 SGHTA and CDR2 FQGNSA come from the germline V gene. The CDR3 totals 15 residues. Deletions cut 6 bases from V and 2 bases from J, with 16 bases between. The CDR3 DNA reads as TGTGCCAGCAGTAGAAGGCGGACGGTTAACACTGAAGCTTTCTTT. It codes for CASSRRRTVNTEAFF.

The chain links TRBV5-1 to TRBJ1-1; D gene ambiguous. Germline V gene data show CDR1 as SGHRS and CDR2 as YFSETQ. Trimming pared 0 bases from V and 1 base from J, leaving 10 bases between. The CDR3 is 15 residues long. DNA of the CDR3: TGCGCCAGCAGCTTGGAAGGGCGGAAGAACACTGAAGCTTTCTTT. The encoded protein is CASSLEGRKNTEAFF.

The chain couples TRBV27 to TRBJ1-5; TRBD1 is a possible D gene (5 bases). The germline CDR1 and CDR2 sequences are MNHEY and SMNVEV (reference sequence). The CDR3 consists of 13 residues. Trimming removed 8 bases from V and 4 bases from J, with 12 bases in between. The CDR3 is CASRDSQNQPQHF. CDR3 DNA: TGTGCCAGCCGGGACTCACAGAATCAGCCCCAGCATTTT.

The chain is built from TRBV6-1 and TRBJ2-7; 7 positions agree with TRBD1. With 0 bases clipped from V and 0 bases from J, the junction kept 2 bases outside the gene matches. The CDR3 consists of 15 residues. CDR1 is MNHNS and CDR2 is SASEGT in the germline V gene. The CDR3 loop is CASSEAGTDSYEQYF. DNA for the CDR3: TGTGCCAGCAGTGAAGCCGGGACAGACTCCTACGAGCAGTACTTC.

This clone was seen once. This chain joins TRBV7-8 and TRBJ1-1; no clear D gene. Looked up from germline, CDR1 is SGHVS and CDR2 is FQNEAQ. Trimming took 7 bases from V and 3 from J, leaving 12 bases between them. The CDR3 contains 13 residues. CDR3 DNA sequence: TGTGCCAGCAATCATCGGCCCGACACTGAAGCTTTCTTT. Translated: CASNHRPDTEAFF. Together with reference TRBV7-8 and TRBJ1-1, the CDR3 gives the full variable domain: GAGVSQSPRYKVAKRGQDVALRCDPISGHVSLFWYQQALGQGPEFLTYFQNEAQLDKSGLPSDRFFAERPEGSVSTLKIQRTQQEDSAVYLCASNHRPDTEAFFGQGTRLTVV.

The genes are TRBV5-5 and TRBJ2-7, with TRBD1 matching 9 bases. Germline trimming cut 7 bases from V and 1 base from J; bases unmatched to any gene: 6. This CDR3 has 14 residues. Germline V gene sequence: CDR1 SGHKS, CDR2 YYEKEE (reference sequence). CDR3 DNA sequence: TGTGCCAGCGGAAGGACAGGGGCTTCCTACGAGCAGTACTTC. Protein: CASGRTGASYEQYF.

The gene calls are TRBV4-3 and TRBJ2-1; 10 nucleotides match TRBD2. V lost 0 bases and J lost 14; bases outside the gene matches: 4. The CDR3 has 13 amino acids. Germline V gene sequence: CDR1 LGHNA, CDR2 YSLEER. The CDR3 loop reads CASSQDSGGSKFF. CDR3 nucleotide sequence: TGCGCCAGCAGCCAAGATAGCGGGGGGAGTAAGTTCTTC.

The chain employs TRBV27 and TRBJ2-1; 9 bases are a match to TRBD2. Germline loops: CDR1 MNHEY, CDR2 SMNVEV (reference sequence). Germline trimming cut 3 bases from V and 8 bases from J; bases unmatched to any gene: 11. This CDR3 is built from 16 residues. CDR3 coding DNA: TGTGCCAGCAGTTTTATAGCGGGAGAGGGGATCGATGAGCAGTTCTTC. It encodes CASSFIAGEGIDEQFF.

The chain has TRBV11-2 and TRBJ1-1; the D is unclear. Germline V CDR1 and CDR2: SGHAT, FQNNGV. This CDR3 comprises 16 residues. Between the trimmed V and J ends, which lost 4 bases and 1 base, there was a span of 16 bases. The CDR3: CASSSRRQLPNTEAFF. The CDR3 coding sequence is TGTGCCAGCAGCTCCCGTCGTCAGCTCCCGAACACTGAAGCTTTCTTT.

CDR3 in amino acids: CASSLRTGEGYTF. CDR3 bases: TGTGCCAGCTCACTACGGACAGGGGAAGGCTACACCTTC. The chain is built from TRBV18 and TRBJ1-2; TRBD1 aligns across 9 bases. The V gene's germline CDR1 is KGHSH and CDR2 LQKENI. J gave up 8 bases and V 4 bases, and 5 bases lay outside the gene matches. The CDR3 has 13 residues.

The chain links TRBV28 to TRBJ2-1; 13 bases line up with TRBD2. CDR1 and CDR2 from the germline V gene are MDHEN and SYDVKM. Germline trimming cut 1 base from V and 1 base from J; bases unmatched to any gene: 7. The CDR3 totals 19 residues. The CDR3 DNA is TGTGCCAGCAGTTTATCGGGACTAGCGGGATGGGGTTCCTACAATGAGCAGTTCTTC. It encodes CASSLSGLAGWGSYNEQFF.

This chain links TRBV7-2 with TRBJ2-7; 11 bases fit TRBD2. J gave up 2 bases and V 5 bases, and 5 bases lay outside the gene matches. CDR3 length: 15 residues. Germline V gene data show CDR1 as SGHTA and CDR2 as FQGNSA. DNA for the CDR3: TGTGCCAGCAGCCCCGGGACTAGCGGTACCTACGAGCAGTACTTC. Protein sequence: CASSPGTSGTYEQYF.

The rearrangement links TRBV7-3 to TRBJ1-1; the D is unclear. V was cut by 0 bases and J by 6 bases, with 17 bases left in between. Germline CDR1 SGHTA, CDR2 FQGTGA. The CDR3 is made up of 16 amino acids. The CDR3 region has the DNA TGTGCCAGCAGCTTAACGGGGAGAAGGGCAAGCGCTGAAGCTTTCTTT. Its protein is CASSLTGRRASAEAFF.

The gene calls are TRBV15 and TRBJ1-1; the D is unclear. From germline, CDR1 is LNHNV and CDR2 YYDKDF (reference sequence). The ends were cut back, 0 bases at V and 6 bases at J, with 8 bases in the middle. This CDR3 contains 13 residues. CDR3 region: CATSRDLVAEAFF. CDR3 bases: TGTGCCACCAGCAGAGATTTGGTCGCTGAAGCTTTCTTT.

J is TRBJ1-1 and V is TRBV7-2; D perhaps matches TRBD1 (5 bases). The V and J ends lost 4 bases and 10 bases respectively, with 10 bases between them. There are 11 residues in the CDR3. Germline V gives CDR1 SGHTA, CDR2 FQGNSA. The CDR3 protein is CASSYPGGAFF. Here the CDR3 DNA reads TGTGCCAGCAGCTACCCCGGGGGAGCTTTCTTT.

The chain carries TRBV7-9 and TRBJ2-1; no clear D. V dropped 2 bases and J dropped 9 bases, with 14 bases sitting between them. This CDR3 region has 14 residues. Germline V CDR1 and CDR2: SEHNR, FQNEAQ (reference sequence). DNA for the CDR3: TGTGCCAGCAGCTTAAAGGCGACCTTAGGTGAGCAGTTCTTC. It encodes CASSLKATLGEQFF.

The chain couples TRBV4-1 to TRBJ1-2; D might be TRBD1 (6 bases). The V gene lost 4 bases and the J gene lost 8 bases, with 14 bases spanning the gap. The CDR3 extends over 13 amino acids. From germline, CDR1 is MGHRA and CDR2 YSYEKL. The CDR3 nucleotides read TGCGCCAGCAGCCCTAATCAGGGGAACGGCTACACCTTC. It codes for CASSPNQGNGYTF.

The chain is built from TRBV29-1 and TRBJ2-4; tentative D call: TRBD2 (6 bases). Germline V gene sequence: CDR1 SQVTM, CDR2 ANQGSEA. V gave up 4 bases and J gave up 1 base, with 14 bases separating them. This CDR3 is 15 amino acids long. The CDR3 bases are TGCAGCGTTGTTGGAGGGTCTCGGGCCAAAAACATTCAGTACTTC. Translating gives CSVVGGSRAKNIQYF.

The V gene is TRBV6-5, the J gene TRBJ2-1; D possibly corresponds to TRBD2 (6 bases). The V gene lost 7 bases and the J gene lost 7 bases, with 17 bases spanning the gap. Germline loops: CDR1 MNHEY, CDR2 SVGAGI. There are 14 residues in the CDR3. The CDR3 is CASTLLGLANEQFF. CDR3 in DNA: TGTGCCAGCACCCTACTAGGGCTAGCGAATGAGCAGTTCTTC.

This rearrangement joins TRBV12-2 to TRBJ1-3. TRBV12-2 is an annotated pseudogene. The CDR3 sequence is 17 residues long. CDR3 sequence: CASRENRDLNFGNTIYF. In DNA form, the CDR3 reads TGTGCAAGTCGCGAAAACCGGGATCTTAACTTTGGAAACACCATATATTTT.

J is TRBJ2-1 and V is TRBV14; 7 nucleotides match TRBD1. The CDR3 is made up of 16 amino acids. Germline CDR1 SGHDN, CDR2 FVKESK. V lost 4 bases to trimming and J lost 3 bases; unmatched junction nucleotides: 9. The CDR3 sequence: CASSRRRDSHYNEQFF. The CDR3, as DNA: TGTGCCAGCAGCCGCAGACGGGACAGCCACTACAATGAGCAGTTCTTC.